The sequence of this TCR beta chain was determined in a study of identical twins. Germline trimming cut 1 base from V and 9 bases from J; bases unmatched to any gene: 4. CDR3 length: 13 residues. CDR1 SEHNR and CDR2 FQNEAQ come from the germline V gene (reference sequence). The sample holds many counts of this clonotype. MiXCR, run by TCRdb on the 5' RACE reads, gives a single entry per CDR3 protein. Seen here are approximately 220,000 distinct CDR3 sequences, around 8.1% observed once, and the top ten hold approximately 2%. These data are also associated with another study on yellow fever vaccine responses in identical twins.

The sequenced sample consisted of memory (CD45RO+) T cells sorted from blood. The sequence was obtained from a woman younger than 30 in good health. The chain uses TRBV7-9 and TRBJ2-3, with 7 bases identical to TRBD1. The CDR3 here is CASSLDNRGTQYF. CDR3 sequence (DNA): TGTGCCAGCAGCTTAGATAACAGGGGAACGCAGTATTTT. The complete variable domain, with remaining parts taken from reference TRBV7-9 and TRBJ2-3, reads DTGVSQNPRHKITKRGQNVTFRCDPISEHNRLYWYRQTLGQGPEFLTYFQNEAQLEKSRLLSDRFSAERPKGSFSTLEIQRTEQGDSAMYLCASSLDNRGTQYFGPGTRLTVL.